The clone carrying this T cell receptor (beta chain) was observed at least ten times. Researchers took RNA transcripts and amplified the TCR beta CDR3 regions from them. First-round RT-PCR with HTBI primers amplified the TCR CDR3 region. TCRdb reprocessed the multiplex PCR reads with MiXCR, giving one entry per CDR3 protein. The data hold under 250,000 distinct CDR3 sequences, with about a sixth observed a single time. This sample is part of a study of T cells in Graves' hyperthyroidism and ophthalmopathy. V was pared by 4 bases and J by 4 bases, with 10 bases of the junction left unmatched. CDR1 and CDR2 from the germline V gene are SEHNR and FQNEAQ (reference sequence). CDR3 length: 16 residues. Newly diagnosed hyperthyroidism patients aged 18 to 65 years had disease lasting under 2 months. Patients showing uncontrolled infection, other autoimmune disease, pregnancy or lactation were ineligible.

This chain connects TRBV7-9 to TRBJ2-3; 8 bases are shared with TRBD2. The sample consisted of blood. This TCR was sampled from a man between 45 and 60 years old with Graves' hyperthyroidism. This chain's CDR3 is CASSSGTSYGSDTQYF. Written as DNA, the CDR3 is TGTGCCAGCAGCTCCGGGACTAGTTATGGGTCAGATACGCAGTATTTT.